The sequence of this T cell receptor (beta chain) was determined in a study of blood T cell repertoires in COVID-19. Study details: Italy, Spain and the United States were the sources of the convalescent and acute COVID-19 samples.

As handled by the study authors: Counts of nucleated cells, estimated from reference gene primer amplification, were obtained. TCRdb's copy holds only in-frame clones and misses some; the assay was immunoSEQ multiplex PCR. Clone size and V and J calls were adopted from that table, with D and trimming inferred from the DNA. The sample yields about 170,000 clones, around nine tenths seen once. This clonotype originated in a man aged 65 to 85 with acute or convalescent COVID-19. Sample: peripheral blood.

The DNA for the CDR3 is TGCAGTGCTAGTCCGGAGTACGAGCAGTACTTC. Translated, it gives CSASPEYEQYF. V and J are TRBV20-1 and TRBJ2-7; no definite D call. The CDR3 totals 11 residues. Germline V gene sequence: CDR1 DFQATT, CDR2 SNEGSKA (reference sequence). The germline V and J ends were trimmed by 3 bases and 4 bases, with 7 bases remaining between them.